Shown below are 8 T cell receptor beta chains from a single sample sequenced in a study of T cells expressing NK-cell markers. TCRdb reprocessed the 5' RACE reads and keeps a single row for each CDR3 protein, giving no DNA. The sample holds about 260,000 distinct CDR3 sequences. Material: blood T cells: a sorted CD56 or NKG2C T cell subset, CD4+ or CD8+ T cells, or bulk PBMC T cells (not recorded which). The source is a woman between 18 and 75 years old in good health.

The chain couples TRBV3-1 to TRBJ2-7; the TRBD2 assignment by TCRdb is unverifiable without DNA. This CDR3 is 12 amino acids long. CDR1 LGHDT and CDR2 YNNKEL come from the germline V gene (reference sequence). The CDR3 region is CASSQLGTEANF.

The chain recombines TRBV10-3 with TRBJ2-5; the TRBD1 assignment by TCRdb is unverifiable without DNA. The germline CDR1 and CDR2 sequences are ENHRY and SYGVKD. The CDR3 has 16 amino acids. The CDR3 sequence is CAISDGTGERRETQYF.

The V and J genes are TRBV4-2 and TRBJ1-1. This CDR3 is built from 15 residues. The germline CDR1 and CDR2 sequences are LGHNA and YNFKEQ. CDR3: CASSQENSRNTEAFF.

The rearrangement uses TRBV20-1 and TRBJ1-3; the TRBD1 assignment by TCRdb is unverifiable without DNA. The CDR3 runs 14 residues. Germline values: CDR1 DFQATT, CDR2 SNEGSKA (reference sequence). This chain's CDR3 is CSASNRERGNTIYF.

The rearrangement uses TRBV10-3 and TRBJ1-3; the D call of TRBD1 rests on TCRdb alone, since no DNA is present to check it. This CDR3 region has 18 residues. Germline V gives CDR1 ENHRY, CDR2 SYGVKD. The CDR3 sequence: CAISEVVGGMSLGNTIYF.

This chain joins TRBV11-2 and TRBJ2-3; absent DNA, TCRdb's TRBD2 call cannot be checked. Germline CDR1 reads SGHAT; CDR2 reads FQNNGV. This CDR3 spans 18 amino acids. CDR3 residues: CASSLKPATGTSTDTQYF.

The chain is built from TRBV20-1 and TRBJ2-7; TCRdb proposes TRBD1, but this gene call is untestable without DNA. In germline, CDR1 is DFQATT, CDR2 SNEGSKA (reference sequence). The CDR3 is 13 amino acids. CDR3 loop: CSASAGPTYEQYF.

CDR3 in amino acids: CASTWTGGQETQYF. The chain carries TRBV12-3 or TRBV12-4 and TRBJ2-5; TCRdb selects TRBD1, and the lack of DNA leaves this call unchecked. CDR3 length: 14 residues.